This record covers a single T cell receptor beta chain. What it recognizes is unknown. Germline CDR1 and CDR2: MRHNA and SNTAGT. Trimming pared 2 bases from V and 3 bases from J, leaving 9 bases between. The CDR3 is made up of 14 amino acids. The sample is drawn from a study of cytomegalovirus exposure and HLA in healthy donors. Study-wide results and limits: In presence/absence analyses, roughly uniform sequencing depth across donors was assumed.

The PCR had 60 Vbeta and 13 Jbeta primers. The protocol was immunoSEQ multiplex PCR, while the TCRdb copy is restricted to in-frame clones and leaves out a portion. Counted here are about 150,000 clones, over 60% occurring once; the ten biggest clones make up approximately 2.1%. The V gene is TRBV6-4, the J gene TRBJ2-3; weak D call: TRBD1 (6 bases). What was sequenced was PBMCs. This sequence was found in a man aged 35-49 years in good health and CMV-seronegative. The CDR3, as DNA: TGTGCCAGCAGTGACAACAGGGAAACAGATACGCAGTATTTT. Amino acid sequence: CASSDNRETDTQYF.